One and the same sample provided the 32 T cell receptor beta chains below, sequenced in a study of cytomegalovirus exposure and HLA in healthy donors. The PCR was carried out with 60 Vbeta primers and 13 Jbeta primers. Sequenced by immunoSEQ multiplex PCR; TCRdb stores in-frame clones only, minus some. The profile shows 120,000 to 150,000 clones, nearly 80% of them singletons. Sequencing was carried out using PBMCs. The origin of the receptors is a man aged 40-49 years in good health and CMV-seropositive.

The V call is TRBV30, the J call TRBJ2-2; 12 bases agree with TRBD2. Trimming at V came to 2 bases and at J to 6 bases, leaving 4 bases not matched to a gene. The CDR3 loop spans 15 amino acids. The germline V gene encodes CDR1 GTSNPN and CDR2 SVGIG (reference sequence). As DNA, the CDR3 is TGTGCCTGGAGTAGAGGGACTAGCGGGCCCGGGGAGCTGTTTTTT. This encodes CAWSRGTSGPGELFF.

This clone was counted between two and nine times. The chain employs TRBV19 and TRBJ1-1; 7 bases map to TRBD1. This CDR3 spans 14 amino acids. Germline values: CDR1 LNHDA, CDR2 SQIVND (reference sequence). J gave up 4 bases and V 4 bases, and 6 bases lay outside the gene matches. The CDR3 protein is CASSTQTGPTEAFF. CDR3 nucleotide sequence: TGTGCCAGTAGTACCCAGACAGGGCCCACTGAAGCTTTCTTT.

This chain joins TRBV7-8 and TRBJ2-7; D might be TRBD1 (5 bases). The V gene lost 6 bases and the J gene lost 2 bases, with 20 bases spanning the gap. The CDR3 spans 16 residues. Per germline, CDR1 SGHVS and CDR2 FQNEAQ. As DNA, the CDR3 is TGTGCCAGCAGTCCGACAAGGGGCCATTCAACCTACGAGCAGTACTTC. It codes for CASSPTRGHSTYEQYF.

The chain employs TRBV6-1 and TRBJ2-1, with unresolved D. The V end lost 3 bases, the J end lost 10 bases, and 7 bases lay between the germline ends. CDR3 length: 11 amino acids. Germline V gives CDR1 MNHNS, CDR2 SASEGT. The CDR3 coding sequence is TGTGCCAGCAGTGAGTGGGCAGAGCAGTTCTTC. It encodes CASSEWAEQFF.

The J gene is TRBJ2-5, the V gene TRBV19; TRBD1 might be the D (6 bases). The CDR3 contains 16 residues. Trimming cost V 1 base and J 5 bases, with 17 bases left between them. Germline V gene data show CDR1 as LNHDA and CDR2 as SQIVND (reference sequence). CDR3 sequence reads: CASSIARTVQGETQYF. Here the CDR3 DNA reads TGTGCCAGTAGTATAGCGCGGACAGTTCAGGGGGAGACCCAGTACTTC.

CDR3 DNA sequence: TGTGCCAGCAGTCTCAAAAAAGCGGGAGGGTACGAGCAGTACTTC. Its translation is CASSLKKAGGYEQYF. J is TRBJ2-5 and V is TRBV27; 10 nucleotides align to TRBD2. The J call could be wrong; TRBJ2-7 is a better fit for the DNA end. Looked up from germline, CDR1 is MNHEY and CDR2 is SMNVEV (reference sequence). The CDR3 runs 15 residues.

The CDR3 DNA reads TGCAGTGCGGCTGACAGGGCCGAGCAGTACTTC. Its translation: CSAADRAEQYF. The J gene is TRBJ2-7, the V gene TRBV20-1; 7 bases line up with TRBD1. CDR1 is DFQATT, CDR2 SNEGSKA, per germline (reference sequence). Losses at the gene ends were 6 bases for V and 6 bases for J; bases not matched to a gene: 5. The CDR3 runs to 11 residues.

The chain combines TRBV28 with TRBJ2-5, with TRBD1 matching 10 bases. V lost 2 bases to trimming and J lost 5 bases; unmatched junction nucleotides: 8. The CDR3 is 16 amino acids. Per germline, CDR1 MDHEN and CDR2 SYDVKM. Here the CDR3 reads CASSLPTTGGDETQYF. CDR3 bases: TGTGCCAGCAGTTTACCGACGACAGGGGGCGACGAGACCCAGTACTTC. The full variable domain, in which reference TRBV28 and TRBJ2-5 provide the parts outside the CDR3, is DVKVTQSSRYLVKRTGEKVFLECVQDMDHENMFWYRQDPGLGLRLIYFSYDVKMKEKGDIPEGYSVSREKKERFSLILESASTNQTSMYLCASSLPTTGGDETQYFGPGTRLLVL.

V usage is TRBV19 and J usage is TRBJ2-7; D gene uncertain. V gave up 5 bases and J gave up 0 bases, with 11 bases separating them. The CDR3 totals 14 residues. CDR1 LNHDA and CDR2 SQIVND come from the germline V gene (reference sequence). The CDR3 loop reads CASSSDTGSYEQYF. CDR3 bases: TGTGCCAGTAGTTCCGACACCGGCTCCTACGAGCAGTACTTC.

V and J are TRBV15 and TRBJ1-5, with 7 bases that match TRBD1. The V segment lost 5 bases and the J segment 6 bases; nucleotides outside the gene matches: 7. The CDR3 extends over 14 amino acids. Germline CDR1 LNHNV, CDR2 YYDKDF (reference sequence). The DNA for the CDR3 is TGTGCCACCAGCTCTAACAGGGGATCTCAGCCCCAGCATTTT. This codes for CATSSNRGSQPQHF.

The V gene is TRBV7-8, the J gene TRBJ2-1, with 7 bases that match TRBD1. Germline V gene lookup returns CDR1 SGHVS and CDR2 FQNEAQ. The trim removed 5 bases at V and 1 base at J, leaving 5 bases unmatched. The CDR3 contains 15 residues. The CDR3 DNA follows: TGTGCCAGCAGCCTTACAGGGGCATCCTACAATGAGCAGTTCTTC. Encoded protein: CASSLTGASYNEQFF.

This clone was found a few times. The chain combines TRBV6-1 with TRBJ1-5; 8 bases are a match to TRBD1. V was clipped by 6 bases and J by 6 bases; unmatched bases: 10. The CDR3 extends over 15 amino acids. Germline values: CDR1 MNHNS, CDR2 SASEGT. CDR3 sequence reads: CASRDGQGLGQPQHF. The CDR3 coding sequence is TGTGCCAGCAGAGACGGACAGGGATTAGGTCAGCCCCAGCATTTT.

In regard to this clone: Likely a read error: the CDR3 ends without its conserved phenylalanine or tryptophan. This rearrangement joins TRBV4-2 to TRBJ2-7, with 7 bases fitting TRBD1. This CDR3 is 15 amino acids long. Germline CDR1 LGHNA, CDR2 YNFKEQ. V was clipped by 0 bases and J by 0 bases; unmatched bases: 2. The CDR3 reads CASSQERDSSYEQYL. The CDR3 nucleotides read TGTGCCAGCAGCCAAGAGAGGGACAGCTCCTACGAGCAGTACCTC.

The sample holds a few counts of this clone. CDR3 bases: TGTGCCAGCAGCCAAGTCTCCGGACTATCGAACACTGAAGCTTTCTTT. Translated, it gives CASSQVSGLSNTEAFF. The chain carries TRBV4-2 and TRBJ1-1; D uncertain. With 1 base removed from V and 1 base from J, the gap between germline ends came to 13 bases. Germline V lookup: CDR1 LGHNA, CDR2 YNFKEQ. CDR3 length: 16 residues.

The V gene is TRBV5-1, the J gene TRBJ2-6, with D maybe TRBD1 (6 bases). Between the trimmed V and J ends, which lost 4 bases and 4 bases, there was a span of 15 bases. The CDR3 sequence is 16 residues long. Germline V gene data show CDR1 as SGHRS and CDR2 as YFSETQ. In DNA, the CDR3 is TGCGCCAGCAGCCGGGCACAGGGCACCGGGGCCAACGTCCTGACTTTC. Protein: CASSRAQGTGANVLTF.

This chain uses TRBV28 with TRBJ1-2; 8 bases are a match to TRBD1. The CDR3 runs 14 residues. Looked up from germline, CDR1 is MDHEN and CDR2 is SYDVKM. With V trimmed by 4 bases and J by 4 bases, 5 bases remained unmatched. This chain's CDR3 is CASSSRTGSYGYTF. The CDR3 DNA is TGTGCCAGCAGTTCTCGGACAGGGAGCTATGGCTACACCTTC.

The chain joins TRBV23-1 to TRBJ2-4; the D gene is possibly TRBD1 (5 bases). TRBV23-1 is labeled an ORF, and its function is uncertain. V shed 0 bases and J shed 4 bases, with 22 bases lying between them. The CDR3 has 19 amino acids. CDR3 bases: TGCGCCAGCAGTCAATCGGGCCCTTTTGACAGCGTCGATAAAAACATTCAGTACTTC. Amino acids: CASSQSGPFDSVDKNIQYF.

This chain uses TRBV2 with TRBJ2-7; TRBD2 might be the D (6 bases). Deletions cut 7 bases from V and 5 bases from J, with 18 bases between. This CDR3 spans 14 amino acids. The germline CDR1 and CDR2 sequences are SNHLY and FYNNEI. The DNA for the CDR3 is TGTGCCAGCAATCGAGAAGAAGGACTAAACGAGCAGTACTTC. Its translation is CASNREEGLNEQYF.

The chain employs TRBV5-1 and TRBJ2-5, with D tentatively TRBD1 (6 bases). Germline V gene sequence: CDR1 SGHRS, CDR2 YFSETQ. The germline V and J ends were trimmed by 4 bases and 1 base, with 11 bases remaining between them. This CDR3 region has 14 residues. CDR3 sequence (DNA): TGCGCCAGCAGCCATGGACAGTTCCAAGAGACCCAGTACTTC. Translated, it gives CASSHGQFQETQYF. The variable domain in full, with the rest retrieved from reference TRBV5-1 and TRBJ2-5, is KAGVTQTPRYLIKTRGQQVTLSCSPISGHRSVSWYQQTPGQGLQFLFEYFSETQRNKGNFPGRFSGRQFSNSRSEMNVSTLELGDSALYLCASSHGQFQETQYFGPGTRLLVL.

The table lists this clone with many counts. V is TRBV5-1 and J is TRBJ2-7; D is undetermined. Germline V gene data show CDR1 as SGHRS and CDR2 as YFSETQ. This CDR3 has 12 amino acids. Trimming took off 3 bases at V and 7 bases at J, with 11 bases between the two ends. The CDR3 bases are TGCGCCAGCAGCTCCCTCGGTTTGGAGCAGTACTTC. It translates to CASSSLGLEQYF.

This clone has a single count. The chain joins TRBV5-6 to TRBJ1-5; 7 nucleotides match TRBD1. The CDR3 is 18 residues long. Unmatched junction bases numbered 13, after V lost 0 bases and J lost 4 bases. Germline V lookup: CDR1 SGHDT, CDR2 YYEEEE. CDR3 sequence reads: CASSLAGGGAQYNQPQHF. CDR3 nucleotides: TGTGCCAGCAGCTTGGCCGGAGGGGGCGCCCAGTATAATCAGCCCCAGCATTTT.

The rearrangement links TRBV7-3 to TRBJ2-1; no firm D call. V shed 5 bases and J shed 0 bases, with 11 bases lying between them. CDR1 and CDR2 (germline): SGHTA, FQGTGA. CDR3 length: 15 amino acids. The CDR3 sequence is CASSNDTSSYNEQFF. CDR3 in DNA: TGTGCCAGCAGCAATGATACAAGCTCCTACAATGAGCAGTTCTTC.

This clone has more than one count but fewer than ten. This chain joins TRBV2 and TRBJ2-7; D may be TRBD1 (5 bases). In germline, CDR1 is SNHLY, CDR2 FYNNEI. The V end lost 3 bases, the J end lost 1 base, and 7 bases lay between the germline ends. This CDR3 spans 13 amino acids. The CDR3 here is CASSEQGSYEQYF. CDR3 DNA sequence: TGTGCCAGCAGTGAGCAGGGTTCCTACGAGCAGTACTTC.

This clone was observed a handful of times. V gene TRBV2 combines with J gene TRBJ1-3; TRBD1 aligns across 9 bases. This CDR3 spans 15 amino acids. Per germline, CDR1 SNHLY and CDR2 FYNNEI. With V trimmed by 6 bases and J by 6 bases, 9 bases remained unmatched. Here the CDR3 DNA reads TGTGCCAGCAGGGAGGACAGGGGCCCTTCAAACACCATATATTTT. Amino acid sequence: CASREDRGPSNTIYF.

The rearrangement joins TRBV28 to TRBJ1-2, with 7 bases that match TRBD1. The CDR3 covers 14 residues. J gave up 2 bases and V 7 bases, and 7 bases lay outside the gene matches. Germline lookup yields CDR1 MDHEN and CDR2 SYDVKM. CDR3 loop: CASKQQGTNYGYTF. The CDR3 coding sequence is TGTGCCAGCAAACAACAGGGGACGAACTATGGCTACACCTTC.

V usage is TRBV19 and J usage is TRBJ2-3, with D perhaps TRBD2 (5 bases). CDR1 is LNHDA, CDR2 SQIVND, per germline (reference sequence). The CDR3 loop spans 15 amino acids. V was pared by 0 bases and J by 2 bases, with 9 bases between. The CDR3 coding sequence is TGTGCCAGTAGTATAGATCTGACTATCACAGATACGCAGTATTTT. Amino acids: CASSIDLTITDTQYF.

The chain is built from TRBV9 and TRBJ2-5; 10 bases agree with TRBD2. The assigned J gene may be wrong: the sequence end matches TRBJ2-7 better. Germline loops: CDR1 SGDLS, CDR2 YYNGEE. The CDR3 runs to 18 residues. CDR3 amino acids: CASSVADSGRILGYEQYF. CDR3 nucleotides: TGTGCCAGCAGCGTAGCCGATAGCGGGAGGATTTTGGGTTACGAGCAGTACTTC.

The CDR3 spells CASSLAAGQGFNEQFF. In nucleotides, the CDR3 is TGCGCCAGCAGCTTGGCGGCGGGACAGGGGTTCAATGAGCAGTTCTTC. The chain recombines TRBV5-1 with TRBJ2-1; TRBD1 matches at 10 bases. V was clipped by 0 bases and J by 6 bases; unmatched bases: 6. The CDR3 has 16 amino acids. From germline, CDR1 is SGHRS and CDR2 YFSETQ.

The gene calls are TRBV7-8 and TRBJ1-3; no clear D. The CDR3 loop spans 14 amino acids. CDR1 is SGHVS and CDR2 is FQNEAQ in the germline V gene. The V end lost 5 bases, the J end lost 1 base, and 9 bases lay between the germline ends. The DNA for the CDR3 is TGTGCCAGCAGCCCCCGGGGATCTGGAAACACCATATATTTT. It specifies CASSPRGSGNTIYF.

The chain joins TRBV7-2 to TRBJ2-1; 9 bases fit TRBD2. Germline V CDR1 and CDR2: SGHTA, FQGNSA. Unmatched junction bases numbered 8, after V lost 5 bases and J lost 3 bases. The CDR3 is 16 amino acids. As DNA, the CDR3 is TGTGCCAGCAGCAAAACGGTAGCGGGAGTCTACAATGAGCAGTTCTTC. The encoded protein is CASSKTVAGVYNEQFF.

V is TRBV15 and J is TRBJ1-1; maybe TRBD1 (6 bases). CDR1 LNHNV and CDR2 YYDKDF come from the germline V gene (reference sequence). V lost 4 bases to trimming and J lost 0 bases, with 12 bases between them. The CDR3 runs to 15 residues. CDR3 sequence reads: CATSKGVLMNTEAFF. CDR3 in DNA: TGTGCCACCAGCAAGGGGGTTCTCATGAACACTGAAGCTTTCTTT.

The chain combines TRBV9 with TRBJ1-2, with D possibly TRBD1 on 6 matching bases. V shed 0 bases and J shed 8 bases, with 14 bases lying between them. CDR3 length: 14 residues. Germline assignment: CDR1 SGDLS and CDR2 YYNGEE. The chain's CDR3 is CASSVVGARQGYTF. The CDR3 DNA reads TGTGCCAGCAGCGTAGTGGGGGCTCGACAGGGCTACACCTTC.